The entry that follows covers one T cell receptor (beta chain) sequence. The antigen is undetermined. These data are taken from a study of shared clonotypes between healthy human individuals. Overall study context: Researchers drew samples from two women and a few men aged 18 to 49. Study findings and constraints: Sampling was confined to blood; repertoires within tissues likely differ.

Assay used: immunoSEQ multiplex PCR; TCRdb lists only in-frame clones, some missing. The data hold about 2.3 million clones, with approximately 93% observed a single time. CDR1 and CDR2 (germline): MNHEY, SVGAGI. V lost 4 bases to trimming and J lost 4 bases; unmatched junction nucleotides: 5. The CDR3 is 14 amino acids. The chain links TRBV6-5 to TRBJ2-3, with 7 bases fitting TRBD1. Sequenced material: naive CD4+ T cells from PBMCs. Documented subset: CD45RA+ positively selected. This TCR derives from a man between 18 and 29 years old in good health. Some clones in this sample may be carry-over from other donors' samples. CDR3 DNA sequence: TGTGCCAGCAGTTCACAGGGGCTGGCAGATACGCAGTATTTT. Translating it yields CASSSQGLADTQYF.